A selection of T cell receptor beta chains follows, all from one sample in a study of blood T cells in healthy people across ages. TCRdb fed the 5' RACE reads into MiXCR, producing one record per CDR3 protein. The table lists over a million distinct CDR3 sequences, 40% to 55% of them singletons. The sample comprised blood. All receptors come from a woman aged 55-75 years in good health. Both conserved end residues are part of each CDR3. Fields, in order: V gene, D gene, clone size, J gene, CDR3 DNA, CDR3 protein. A D gene is named only where the DNA matches it firmly. Clone size is not always given. Where it is, it says once, few, many or a class for expanded clones.

V gene: TRBV20-1
D gene: TRBD2
clone size: once
J gene: TRBJ2-3
CDR3 DNA: TGCAGTGCCACGTTGGTAGCGGGGACCGAGGAGTATTTT
CDR3 protein: CSATLVAGTEEYF

V gene: TRBV29-1
D gene: TRBD1
clone size: NA
J gene: TRBJ2-4
CDR3 DNA: TGCAGCGTCGACAGGGACGGGTCGGGCAAAAACATTCAGTACTTC
CDR3 protein: CSVDRDGSGKNIQYF

V gene: TRBV7-3
D gene: NA
clone size: NA
J gene: TRBJ2-1
CDR3 DNA: TGTGCCAGCAGCCTCCACCAAAATTCGTACAATGAGCAGTTCTTC
CDR3 protein: CASSLHQNSYNEQFF

V gene: TRBV28
D gene: NA
clone size: few
J gene: TRBJ2-5
CDR3 DNA: TGTGTTGGGGAAGAGACCCAGTACTTC
CDR3 protein: CVGEETQYF

V gene: TRBV19
D gene: TRBD1
clone size: once
J gene: TRBJ1-2
CDR3 DNA: TGTGCCAGTAGATTTCATCGGGACAGTTCCTATGGCTACACCTTC
CDR3 protein: CASRFHRDSSYGYTF

V gene: TRBV5-1
D gene: NA
clone size: few
J gene: TRBJ2-5
CDR3 DNA: TGCGCCAGCAGCTTGGAATGGGGCCGGGAGACCCAGTACTTC
CDR3 protein: CASSLEWGRETQYF

V gene: TRBV5-1
D gene: NA
clone size: NA
J gene: TRBJ2-7
CDR3 DNA: TGCGCCAGCAGCCCGATTACGGGGCACCGGGAGCAGTACTTC
CDR3 protein: CASSPITGHREQYF

V gene: TRBV5-1
D gene: TRBD2
clone size: many
J gene: TRBJ2-5
CDR3 DNA: TGCGCCAGCAGCTTGGCGGGGGGAGAAGAGACCCAGTACTTC
CDR3 protein: CASSLAGGEETQYF

V gene: TRBV29-1
D gene: TRBD1
clone size: NA
J gene: TRBJ2-3
CDR3 DNA: TGCAGCCAGAGAGGGGGCCGCGGCACAGATACGCAGTATTTT
CDR3 protein: CSQRGGRGTDTQYF

V gene: TRBV12-3/TRBV12-4
D gene: NA
clone size: few
J gene: TRBJ1-4
CDR3 DNA: TGTGCCAGCAGTCTCCTCACTGTTACTAATGAAAAACTGTTTTTT
CDR3 protein: CASSLLTVTNEKLFF

V gene: TRBV19
D gene: NA
clone size: NA
J gene: TRBJ2-1
CDR3 DNA: TGTGCCAGTAGTATGTTTCCAGCGGGTCTCAATGAGCAGTTCTTC
CDR3 protein: CASSMFPAGLNEQFF

V gene: TRBV27
D gene: NA
clone size: NA
J gene: TRBJ2-1
CDR3 DNA: TGTGCCAGCAGAGGCGAGACCCAGTTCTTC
CDR3 protein: CASRGETQFF

V gene: TRBV4-1
D gene: NA
clone size: few
J gene: TRBJ2-1
CDR3 DNA: TGCGCCAGCAGCCAGGAAAATACGGGACCACCTTACAATGAGCAGTTCTTC
CDR3 protein: CASSQENTGPPYNEQFF

V gene: TRBV3-1
D gene: NA
clone size: NA
J gene: TRBJ2-5
CDR3 DNA: TGTGCCAGCAGTCCCGGACGAGTAGCTGGAGAGACCCAGTACTTC
CDR3 protein: CASSPGRVAGETQYF

V gene: TRBV7-8
D gene: TRBD1
clone size: NA
J gene: TRBJ2-7
CDR3 DNA: TGTGCCAGCAGCTTAATATCGGGACAGTCCTACGAGCAGTACTTC
CDR3 protein: CASSLISGQSYEQYF

V gene: TRBV6-4
D gene: NA
clone size: NA
J gene: TRBJ1-5
CDR3 DNA: TGTGCCAGCAGTGCCCGGACGGAACCTAATCAGCCCCAGCATTTT
CDR3 protein: CASSARTEPNQPQHF

V gene: TRBV12-3/TRBV12-4
D gene: NA
clone size: few
J gene: TRBJ2-5
CDR3 DNA: TGTGCCGGCAGCACAGGGCCAACCCAGTACTTC
CDR3 protein: CAGSTGPTQYF